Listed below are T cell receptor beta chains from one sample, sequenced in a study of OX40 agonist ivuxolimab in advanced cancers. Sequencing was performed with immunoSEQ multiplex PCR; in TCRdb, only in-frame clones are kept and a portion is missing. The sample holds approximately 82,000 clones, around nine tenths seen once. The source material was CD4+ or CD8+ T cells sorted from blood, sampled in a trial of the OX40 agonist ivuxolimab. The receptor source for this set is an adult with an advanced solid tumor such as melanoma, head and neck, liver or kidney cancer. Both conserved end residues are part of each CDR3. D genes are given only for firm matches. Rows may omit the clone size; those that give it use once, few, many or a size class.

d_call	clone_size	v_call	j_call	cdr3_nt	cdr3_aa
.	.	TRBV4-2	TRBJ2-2	TGTGCCAGCAGCCAAGAGACCGTCAACACCGGGGAGCTGTTTTTT	CASSQETVNTGELFF
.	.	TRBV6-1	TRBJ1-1	TGTGCCAGCAGTGTAGACACTGGGACTGAAGCTTTCTTT	CASSVDTGTEAFF
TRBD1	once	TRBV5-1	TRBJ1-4	TGCGCCAGCAGCCCAGACAGGGGGTCTGCTAATGAAAAACTGTTTTTT	CASSPDRGSANEKLFF
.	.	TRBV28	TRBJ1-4	TGTGCCAGCAGTGGCTCAGGGGCCTCTAATGAAAAACTGTTTTTT	CASSGSGASNEKLFF
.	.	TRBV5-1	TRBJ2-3	TGCGCCAGCAGCAGACGGGGGCAAGAGGCAGATACGCAGTATTTT	CASSRRGQEADTQYF
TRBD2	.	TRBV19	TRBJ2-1	TGTGCCAGTATAAGGAGGGCGGGAGGTTACAATGAGCAGTTCTTC	CASIRRAGGYNEQFF
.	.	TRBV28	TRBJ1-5	TGTGCCAGCAGTCTTACACGGCATCAGCCCCAGCATTTT	CASSLTRHQPQHF
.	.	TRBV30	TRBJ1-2	TGTGCCTGGAGTGTAACCTCGATTAACTACACCTTC	CAWSVTSINYTF
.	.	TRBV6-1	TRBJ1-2	TGTGCCGGCAGTGAAGCAAACGTAGGCTGGGGGCAAGGCTACACCTTC	CAGSEANVGWGQGYTF
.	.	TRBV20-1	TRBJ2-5	TGCAGTGCTACAGGACAAGAGACCCAGTACTTC	CSATGQETQYF
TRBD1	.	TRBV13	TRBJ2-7	TGTGCCAGCAGCGCACGGACAGGGGTGTCCTACGAGCAGTACTTC	CASSARTGVSYEQYF
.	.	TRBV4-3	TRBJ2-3	TGCGCCAGCAGCCAAGAAGGGCTTTGGACGCGGCCGTTTGATACGCAGTATTTT	CASSQEGLWTRPFDTQYF
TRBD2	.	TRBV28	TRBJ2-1	TGTGCCAGCCAGTGGGCGGGAGGGCCGGGTGAGCAGTTCTTC	CASQWAGGPGEQFF
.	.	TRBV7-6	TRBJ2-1	TGTGCCAGCAGCCCCGGACAGAACTACAATGAGCAGTTCTTC	CASSPGQNYNEQFF
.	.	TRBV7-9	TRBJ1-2	TGTGCCAGCAGCTCCAGATACGGGGGCGGGGATGGCTACACCTTC	CASSSRYGGGDGYTF
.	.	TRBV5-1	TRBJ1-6	TGCGCCAGCAGCTTGGCATCAGGGGAGGATTCACCCCTCCACTTT	CASSLASGEDSPLHF
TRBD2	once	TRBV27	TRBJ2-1	TGTGCCAGCAGTTTGGGACTAGCGTACTACAATGAGCAGTTCTTC	CASSLGLAYYNEQFF
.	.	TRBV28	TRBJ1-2	TGTGCCAGCACACCGACCGCGGGACTTAACTATGGCTACACCTTC	CASTPTAGLNYGYTF
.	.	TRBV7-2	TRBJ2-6	TGTGCCAGCAGTTTTCCCCCCGTTGGGGCCAACGTCCTGACTTTC	CASSFPPVGANVLTF
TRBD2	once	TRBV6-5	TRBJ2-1	TGTGCCAGCAAAGTAGCGGGAGGGCCCCAGTATGAGCAGTTCTTC	CASKVAGGPQYEQFF
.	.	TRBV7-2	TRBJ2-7	TGTGCCAGCAGCTTAGTGAGGGACACCTACGAGCAGTACTTC	CASSLVRDTYEQYF
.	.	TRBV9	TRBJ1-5	TGTGCCAGCAGCGTAGGGGCGAACGGGTATCAGCCCCAGCATTTT	CASSVGANGYQPQHF
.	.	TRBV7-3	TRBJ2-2	TGTGCCAGCAGCCCAAAGGGGGGACAGTCCACCTTCGGGGAGCTGTTTTTT	CASSPKGGQSTFGELFF